The 26 T cell receptor beta chains in this list originate from one sample, sequenced in a study of shared clonotypes between healthy human individuals. Repertoires were generated with immunoSEQ multiplex PCR, while TCRdb's copy carries only in-frame clones and drops some. The table includes approximately 2,200,000 clones, 85% to 95% detected once. Naive-designated CD8 cells lacked CD45RO, were positively enriched for CCR7, and omitted terminally differentiated effector memory CD45RA+ cells. Sequenced sample: naive CD8+ T cells from PBMCs. The source of these receptors is a man younger than 30 in good health. Some clones in this sample may be carry-over from other donors' samples.

This chain joins TRBV11-2 and TRBJ2-2; 12 bases are shared with TRBD2. J lost 4 bases, V lost 6 bases, and 3 bases had no gene match. CDR3 length: 15 residues. Germline values: CDR1 SGHAT, CDR2 FQNNGV. CDR3 nucleotide sequence: TGTGCCAGCAGTTTGACTAGCGGGGGCACCGGGGAGCTGTTTTTT. Translating it yields CASSLTSGGTGELFF.

In its sample, this clone was seen once. This rearrangement joins TRBV27 to TRBJ1-1; D gene uncertain. The V and J ends lost 7 bases and 3 bases respectively, with 15 bases between them. The CDR3 runs to 14 residues. CDR1 and CDR2 from the germline V gene are MNHEY and SMNVEV (reference sequence). CDR3 bases: TGTGCCAGCACCCAAACCGGGAGCTACACTGAAGCTTTCTTT. Residues: CASTQTGSYTEAFF.

This clone was counted a single time. The chain uses TRBV27 and TRBJ2-5; TRBD2 agrees at 9 bases. V lost 5 bases and J lost 2; bases outside the gene matches: 9. Germline CDR1 reads MNHEY; CDR2 reads SMNVEV (reference sequence). The CDR3 has 16 residues. The CDR3 region has the DNA TGTGCCAGCAGTCCCGCTAGCGGGGAAGTTCAAGAGACCCAGTACTTC. The encoded protein is CASSPASGEVQETQYF.

This clone was detected once. The rearrangement joins TRBV30 to TRBJ2-7, with 7 bases that match TRBD2. The length of the CDR3 is 14 residues. Unmatched junction bases numbered 8, after V lost 5 bases and J lost 1 base. Per germline, CDR1 GTSNPN and CDR2 SVGIG (reference sequence). The CDR3 DNA follows: TGTGCCTGGCTCTCGCCCGGGAGGTCCTACGAGCAGTACTTC. Its translation: CAWLSPGRSYEQYF.

This rearrangement joins TRBV6-6 to TRBJ1-3, with D possibly matching TRBD1 (5 bases). The CDR3 has 14 residues. Per germline, CDR1 MNHNY and CDR2 SVGAGI (reference sequence). V was clipped by 6 bases and J by 7 bases, with 16 bases between them. The CDR3 DNA reads as TGTGCCAGCAGCGACGCCTCTGAGGGGAACACCATATATTTT. Amino acid sequence: CASSDASEGNTIYF.

The chain employs TRBV27 and TRBJ1-4; TRBD1 matches at 7 bases. The germline CDR1 and CDR2 sequences are MNHEY and SMNVEV (reference sequence). The CDR3 runs to 15 residues. After removal of 6 bases from V and 8 bases from J, the junction contained 12 bases not matched to a gene. CDR3 DNA: TGTGCCAGCAGCTTTCCCGACAGGGTGCGAGAAAAACTGTTTTTT. This translates into CASSFPDRVREKLFF.

The rearrangement joins TRBV6-6 to TRBJ2-2; 7 bases match TRBD2. CDR3 length: 15 residues. With 2 bases clipped from V and 5 bases from J, the junction kept 5 bases outside the gene matches. From germline, CDR1 is MNHNY and CDR2 SVGAGI (reference sequence). The CDR3 bases are TGTGCCAGCAGTTACGTCAGGGAGGGAACCGGGGAGCTGTTTTTT. Protein product: CASSYVREGTGELFF.

CDR3 bases: TGTGCCAGCAGCTTGGGGCCCGGCAGGGGGTCCTACGAGCAGTACTTC. Its translation is CASSLGPGRGSYEQYF. The V call is TRBV5-5, the J call TRBJ2-7; 7 nucleotides line up with TRBD1. The CDR3 is made up of 16 amino acids. After removal of 0 bases from V and 1 base from J, the junction contained 7 bases not matched to a gene. Germline CDR1 reads SGHKS; CDR2 reads YYEKEE (reference sequence).

As for this clone: Other nucleotide sequences from this sample produce the same CDR3. The chain recombines TRBV5-1 with TRBJ2-7, with 12 bases matching TRBD2. The CDR3 has 14 amino acids. V lost 3 bases, J lost 3 bases, and 1 base stayed unmatched. CDR1 and CDR2 from the germline V gene are SGHRS and YFSETQ. This CDR3 reads CASSWTSGNYEQYF. CDR3 DNA sequence: TGCGCCAGCAGCTGGACTAGCGGGAACTACGAGCAGTACTTC. The variable domain in full, completed from reference TRBV5-1 and TRBJ2-7, reads KAGVTQTPRYLIKTRGQQVTLSCSPISGHRSVSWYQQTPGQGLQFLFEYFSETQRNKGNFPGRFSGRQFSNSRSEMNVSTLELGDSALYLCASSWTSGNYEQYFGPGTRLTVT.

The chain is built from TRBV7-3 and TRBJ1-1, with D tentatively TRBD1 (6 bases). Germline loops: CDR1 SGHTA, CDR2 FQGTGA. V gave up 4 bases and J gave up 1 base, with 10 bases separating them. This CDR3 spans 14 amino acids. CDR3 sequence (DNA): TGTGCCAGCAGCTCACAGGGTTGGAACACTGAAGCTTTCTTT. Its protein product is CASSSQGWNTEAFF.

The rearrangement links TRBV7-9 to TRBJ2-1, with TRBD2 matching over 14 bases. With V trimmed by 4 bases and J by 6 bases, 5 bases remained unmatched. The CDR3 has 16 residues. CDR1 is SEHNR, CDR2 FQNEAQ, per germline (reference sequence). The CDR3 loop is CASSSGLAGGLNEQFF. CDR3 nucleotides: TGTGCCAGCAGCTCTGGACTAGCGGGAGGTCTCAATGAGCAGTTCTTC. Complete variable domain (other parts from reference TRBV7-9 and TRBJ2-1): DTGVSQNPRHKITKRGQNVTFRCDPISEHNRLYWYRQTLGQGPEFLTYFQNEAQLEKSRLLSDRFSAERPKGSFSTLEIQRTEQGDSAMYLCASSSGLAGGLNEQFFGPGTRLTVL.

This clone was observed a few times. V and J are TRBV9 and TRBJ2-7; weak D call: TRBD2 (6 bases). This CDR3 comprises 15 residues. The germline CDR1 and CDR2 sequences are SGDLS and YYNGEE. The ends were cut back, 0 bases at V and 0 bases at J, with 10 bases in the middle. Written as DNA, the CDR3 is TGTGCCAGCAGCGTAGTGGCGGGACCCTCCTACGAGCAGTACTTC. This sequence encodes CASSVVAGPSYEQYF. Looking up the rest from reference TRBV9 and TRBJ2-7 gives the full variable domain: DSGVTQTPKHLITATGQRVTLRCSPRSGDLSVYWYQQSLDQGLQFLIQYYNGEERAKGNILERFSAQQFPDLHSELNLSSLELGDSALYFCASSVVAGPSYEQYFGPGTRLTVT.

The J gene is TRBJ2-1, the V gene TRBV6-6; 9 bases fit TRBD2. There are 15 residues in the CDR3. With 6 bases clipped from V and 0 bases from J, the junction kept 3 bases outside the gene matches. From germline, CDR1 is MNHNY and CDR2 SVGAGI (reference sequence). DNA of the CDR3: TGTGCCAGCAGCAGCGGGGGGAGCTCCTACAATGAGCAGTTCTTC. Its protein product is CASSSGGSSYNEQFF.

The V call is TRBV7-8, the J call TRBJ2-1; the D is unclear. V shed 5 bases and J shed 12 bases, with 20 bases lying between them. The CDR3 totals 14 residues. The germline V gene has CDR1 SGHVS and CDR2 FQNEAQ. The CDR3 loop reads CASSTRQWPDGQFF. The CDR3, as DNA: TGTGCCAGCAGCACGCGCCAATGGCCGGATGGGCAGTTCTTC.

The chain couples TRBV5-1 to TRBJ2-7, with D possibly matching TRBD1 (5 bases). Germline CDR1 SGHRS, CDR2 YFSETQ. The CDR3 contains 12 residues. V gave up 10 bases and J gave up 1 base, with 12 bases separating them. The DNA of the CDR3 is TGCGCCTACAGGCCTGAGTCCTACGAGCAGTACTTC. Protein: CAYRPESYEQYF.

This rearrangement joins TRBV28 to TRBJ2-3, with D tentatively TRBD1 (6 bases). Germline CDR1 is MDHEN and CDR2 is SYDVKM. The V and J ends lost 6 bases and 4 bases respectively, with 23 bases between them. This CDR3 spans 17 amino acids. The CDR3 region is CASRLPGDLTNSDTQYF. CDR3 coding DNA: TGTGCCAGCAGGTTACCAGGGGACCTGACGAACTCAGATACGCAGTATTTT.

This clone was counted a single time. The V call is TRBV7-2, the J call TRBJ1-2; weak D call: TRBD1 (5 bases). The germline CDR1 and CDR2 sequences are SGHTA and FQGNSA. The CDR3 runs 13 residues. Trimming shortened V by 5 bases and J by 4 bases, and 11 bases separated the two germline ends. The CDR3 bases are TGTGCCAGCAGCCGGACGGGGGTCTATGGCTACACCTTC. As protein: CASSRTGVYGYTF.

Comments on this clone: Other DNA sequences from this sample encode an identical CDR3 as well. The chain recombines TRBV4-3 with TRBJ2-1, with D perhaps TRBD2 (5 bases). This CDR3 is built from 15 residues. Germline CDR1 and CDR2: LGHNA and YSLEER. Deletions cut 0 bases from V and 2 bases from J, with 8 bases between. CDR3 sequence (DNA): TGCGCCAGCAGCCAAGATACGGGGACCTACAATGAGCAGTTCTTC. Protein: CASSQDTGTYNEQFF.

The CDR3 loop reads CASSLGGSHSSYNEQFF. The CDR3 nucleotides read TGTGCCAGCAGCTTAGGGGGATCCCATAGCTCCTACAATGAGCAGTTCTTC. The rearrangement joins TRBV11-2 to TRBJ2-1, with D unclear. Looked up from germline, CDR1 is SGHAT and CDR2 is FQNNGV. The CDR3 extends over 17 amino acids. The V gene lost 1 base and the J gene lost 0 bases, with 13 bases spanning the gap.

This chain links TRBV6-1 with TRBJ2-5, with unresolved D. The germline gives CDR1 MNHNS, CDR2 SASEGT. The CDR3 has 13 amino acids. V shed 5 bases and J shed 3 bases, with 10 bases lying between them. The CDR3 DNA sequence: TGTGCCAGCAGTCGGGTAGATGAAGAGACCCAGTACTTC. Translated: CASSRVDEETQYF.

The chain recombines TRBV5-5 with TRBJ2-7; D possibly corresponds to TRBD1 (6 bases). Trimming pared 4 bases from V and 2 bases from J, leaving 10 bases between. Per germline, CDR1 SGHKS and CDR2 YYEKEE (reference sequence). The CDR3 totals 13 residues. The CDR3 region is CASSPRGTYEQYF. CDR3 bases: TGTGCCAGCAGCCCCAGGGGAACCTACGAGCAGTACTTC.

The count of this clone is one. The chain has TRBV10-3 and TRBJ2-5; TRBD2 matches at 11 bases. The germline CDR1 and CDR2 sequences are ENHRY and SYGVKD. CDR3 length equals 16 residues. V was pared by 5 bases and J by 2 bases, with 7 bases of the junction left unmatched. Written as DNA, the CDR3 is TGTGCCATCAGTTATATAGCGGGAGGGTTACAAGAGACCCAGTACTTC. Its protein is CAISYIAGGLQETQYF.

The rearrangement joins TRBV5-4 to TRBJ2-7, with a weak D call TRBD1 (7 bases). This CDR3 contains 16 residues. V was cut by 0 bases and J by 5 bases, with 18 bases left in between. In germline, CDR1 is SGHNT, CDR2 YYREEE (reference sequence). The CDR3 region has the DNA TGTGCCAGCAGCTTGGGTCCCCCAGGGGGGTGGAACGAGCAGTACTTC. It is translated as CASSLGPPGGWNEQYF.

Turning to this clone: This sample also contains other DNA sequences that code for the same CDR3. The V call is TRBV11-2, the J call TRBJ2-1; D is unclear. Trimming removed 0 bases from V and 2 bases from J, with 2 bases in between. Germline CDR1 reads SGHAT; CDR2 reads FQNNGV. CDR3 length equals 13 residues. The CDR3 bases are TGTGCCAGCAGCTTAGATCCCTACAATGAGCAGTTCTTC. It codes for CASSLDPYNEQFF.

The chain couples TRBV28 to TRBJ2-2; 8 positions agree with TRBD2. V was clipped by 3 bases and J by 6 bases; unmatched bases: 12. The CDR3 sequence is 17 residues long. Germline values: CDR1 MDHEN, CDR2 SYDVKM. The CDR3 DNA is TGTGCCAGCAGTTTCCTAGCGGGCGTAAAGGGTCCCGGGGAGCTGTTTTTT. Translating gives CASSFLAGVKGPGELFF. The complete variable domain, with remaining parts taken from reference TRBV28 and TRBJ2-2, reads DVKVTQSSRYLVKRTGEKVFLECVQDMDHENMFWYRQDPGLGLRLIYFSYDVKMKEKGDIPEGYSVSREKKERFSLILESASTNQTSMYLCASSFLAGVKGPGELFFGEGSRLTVL.

This rearrangement joins TRBV2 to TRBJ1-1; D unclear. V lost 7 bases, J lost 5 bases, and 20 bases lay in between. CDR1 SNHLY and CDR2 FYNNEI come from the germline V gene. CDR3 size: 15 residues. CDR3 DNA sequence: TGTGCCAGCACCTTTTTGGGAGGGCTGGAGACTGAAGCTTTCTTT. As protein: CASTFLGGLETEAFF.